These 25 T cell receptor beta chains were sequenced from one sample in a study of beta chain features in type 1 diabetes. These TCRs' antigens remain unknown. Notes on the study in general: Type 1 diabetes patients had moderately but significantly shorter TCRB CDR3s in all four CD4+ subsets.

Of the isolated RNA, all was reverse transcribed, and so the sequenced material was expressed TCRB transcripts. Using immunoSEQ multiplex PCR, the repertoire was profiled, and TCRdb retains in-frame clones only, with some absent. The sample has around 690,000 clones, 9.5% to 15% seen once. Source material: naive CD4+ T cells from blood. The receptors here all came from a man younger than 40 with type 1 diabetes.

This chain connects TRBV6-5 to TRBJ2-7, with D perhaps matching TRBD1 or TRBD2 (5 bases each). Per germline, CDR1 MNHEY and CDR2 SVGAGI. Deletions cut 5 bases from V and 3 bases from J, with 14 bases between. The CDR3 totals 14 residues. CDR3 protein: CASSPRDGLYEQYF. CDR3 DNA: TGTGCCAGCAGTCCCCGGGACGGACTCTACGAGCAGTACTTC.

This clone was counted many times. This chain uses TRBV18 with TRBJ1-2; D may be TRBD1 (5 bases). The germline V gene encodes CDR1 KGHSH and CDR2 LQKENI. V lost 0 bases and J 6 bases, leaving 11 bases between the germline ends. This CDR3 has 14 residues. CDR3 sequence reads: CASSPPAGSNGYTF. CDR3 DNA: TGTGCCAGCTCACCACCGGCAGGGTCAAATGGCTACACCTTC.

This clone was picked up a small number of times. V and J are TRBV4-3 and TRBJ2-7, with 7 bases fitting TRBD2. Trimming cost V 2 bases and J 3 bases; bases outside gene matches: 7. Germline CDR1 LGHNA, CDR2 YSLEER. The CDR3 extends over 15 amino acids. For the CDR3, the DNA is TGCGCCAGCAGCCAATCGGGGGGTAACGTCTACGAGCAGTACTTC. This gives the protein CASSQSGGNVYEQYF.

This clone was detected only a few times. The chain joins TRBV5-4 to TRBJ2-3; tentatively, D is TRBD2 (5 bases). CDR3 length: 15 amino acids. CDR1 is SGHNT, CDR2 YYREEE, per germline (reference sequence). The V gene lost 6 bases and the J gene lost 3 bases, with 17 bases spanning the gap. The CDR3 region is CASTLRTGSTDTQYF. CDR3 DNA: TGTGCCAGCACCCTAAGGACGGGATCTACAGATACGCAGTATTTT.

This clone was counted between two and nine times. The CDR3 nucleotides read TGTGCCAGCAGTCAATTAAGCACAGATACGCAGTATTTT. Protein sequence: CASSQLSTDTQYF. This rearrangement joins TRBV6-5 to TRBJ2-3, with D unresolved. In germline, CDR1 is MNHEY, CDR2 SVGAGI. The V end lost 5 bases, the J end lost 0 bases, and 6 bases lay between the germline ends. The CDR3 is made up of 13 amino acids.

The DNA for the CDR3 is TGTGCCAGTAGTCCCGAAACTGCTAGGGGCAATCAGCCCCAGCATTTT. Translating gives CASSPETARGNQPQHF. The gene calls are TRBV19 and TRBJ1-5; D gene unclear. With 5 bases removed from V and 2 bases from J, the gap between germline ends came to 16 bases. This CDR3 is built from 16 residues. In germline, CDR1 is LNHDA, CDR2 SQIVND (reference sequence).

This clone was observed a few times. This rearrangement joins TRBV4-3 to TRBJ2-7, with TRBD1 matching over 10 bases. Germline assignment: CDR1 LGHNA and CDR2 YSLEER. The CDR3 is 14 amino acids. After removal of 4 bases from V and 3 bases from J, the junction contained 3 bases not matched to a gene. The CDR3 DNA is TGCGCCAGCAGCCTGGGACAGGGGAACTACGAGCAGTACTTC. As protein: CASSLGQGNYEQYF.

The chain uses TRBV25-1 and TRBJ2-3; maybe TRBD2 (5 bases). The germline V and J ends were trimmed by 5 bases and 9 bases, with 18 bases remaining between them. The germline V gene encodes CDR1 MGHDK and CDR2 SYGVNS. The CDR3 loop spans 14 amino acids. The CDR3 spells CASSRSGESRTQYF. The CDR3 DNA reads TGTGCCAGCAGTAGGTCCGGGGAAAGTAGGACGCAGTATTTT.

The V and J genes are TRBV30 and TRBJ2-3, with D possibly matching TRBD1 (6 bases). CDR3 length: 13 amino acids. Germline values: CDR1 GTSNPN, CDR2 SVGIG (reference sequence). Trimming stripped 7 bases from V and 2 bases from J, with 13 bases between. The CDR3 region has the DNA TGTGCCTCCCGCAGGGGACCCACAGATACGCAGTATTTT. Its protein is CASRRGPTDTQYF.

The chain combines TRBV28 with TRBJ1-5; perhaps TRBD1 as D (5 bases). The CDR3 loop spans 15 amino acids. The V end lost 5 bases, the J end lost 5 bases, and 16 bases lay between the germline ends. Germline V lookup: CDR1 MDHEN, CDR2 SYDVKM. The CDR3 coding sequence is TGTGCCAGCAGTCCATGGGACGGCCGGTATCAGCCCCAGCATTTT. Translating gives CASSPWDGRYQPQHF.

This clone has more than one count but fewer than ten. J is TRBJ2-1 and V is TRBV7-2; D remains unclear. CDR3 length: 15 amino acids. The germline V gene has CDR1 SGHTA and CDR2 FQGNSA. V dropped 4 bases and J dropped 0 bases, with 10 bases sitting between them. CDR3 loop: CASSSHPSSYNEQFF. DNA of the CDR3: TGTGCCAGCAGCTCCCATCCGAGCTCCTACAATGAGCAGTTCTTC.

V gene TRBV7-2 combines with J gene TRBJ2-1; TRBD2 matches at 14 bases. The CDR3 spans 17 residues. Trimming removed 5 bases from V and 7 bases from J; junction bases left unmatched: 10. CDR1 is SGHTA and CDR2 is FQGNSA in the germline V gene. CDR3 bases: TGTGCCAGCAGCCCCTGGACTAGCGGGGGGTTACTGAATGAGCAGTTCTTC. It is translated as CASSPWTSGGLLNEQFF.

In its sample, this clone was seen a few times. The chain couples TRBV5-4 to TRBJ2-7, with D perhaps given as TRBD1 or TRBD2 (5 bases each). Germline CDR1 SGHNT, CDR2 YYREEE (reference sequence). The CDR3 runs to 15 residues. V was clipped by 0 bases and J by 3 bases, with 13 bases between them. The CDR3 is CASSLVFGAIYEQYF. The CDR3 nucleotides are TGTGCCAGCAGCTTGGTCTTCGGGGCTATCTACGAGCAGTACTTC.

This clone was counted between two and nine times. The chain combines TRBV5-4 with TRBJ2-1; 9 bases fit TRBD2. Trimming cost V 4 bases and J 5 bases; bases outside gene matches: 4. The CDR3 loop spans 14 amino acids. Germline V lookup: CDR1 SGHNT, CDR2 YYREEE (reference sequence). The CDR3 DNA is TGTGCCAGCAGCAACTTAGCGGGGGACAATGAGCAGTTCTTC. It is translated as CASSNLAGDNEQFF.

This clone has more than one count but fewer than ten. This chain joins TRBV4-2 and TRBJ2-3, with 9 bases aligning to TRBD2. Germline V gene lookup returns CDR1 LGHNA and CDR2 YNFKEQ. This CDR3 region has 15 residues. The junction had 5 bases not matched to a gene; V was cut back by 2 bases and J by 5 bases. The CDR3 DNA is TGTGCCAGCAGCCAACAAGCGGGGGGTGTAGATACGCAGTATTTT. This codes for CASSQQAGGVDTQYF.

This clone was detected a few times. CDR3 nucleotides: TGTGCCAGCAGTTCTCTTCCCGGGACAGCGAACACCGGGGAGCTGTTTTTT. Its translation is CASSSLPGTANTGELFF. This chain joins TRBV11-2 and TRBJ2-2; 7 bases align to TRBD1. After removal of 6 bases from V and 0 bases from J, the junction contained 10 bases not matched to a gene. Germline assignment: CDR1 SGHAT and CDR2 FQNNGV. The length of the CDR3 is 17 residues.

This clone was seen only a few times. CDR3 sequence: CAWDSQAYEQYF. The CDR3 DNA is TGTGCCTGGGACTCCCAGGCCTACGAGCAGTACTTC. The chain employs TRBV30 and TRBJ2-7; D remains unclear. This CDR3 comprises 12 residues. Trimming removed 5 bases from V and 2 bases from J, with 10 bases in between. Looked up from germline, CDR1 is GTSNPN and CDR2 is SVGIG (reference sequence).

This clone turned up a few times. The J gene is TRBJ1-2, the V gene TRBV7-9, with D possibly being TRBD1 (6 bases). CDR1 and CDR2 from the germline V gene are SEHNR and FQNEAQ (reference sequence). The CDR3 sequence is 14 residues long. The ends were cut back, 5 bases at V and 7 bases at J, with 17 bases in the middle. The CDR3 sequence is CASSGRGRGIGYTF. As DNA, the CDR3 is TGTGCCAGCAGCGGTCGGGGCAGGGGCATTGGCTACACCTTC.

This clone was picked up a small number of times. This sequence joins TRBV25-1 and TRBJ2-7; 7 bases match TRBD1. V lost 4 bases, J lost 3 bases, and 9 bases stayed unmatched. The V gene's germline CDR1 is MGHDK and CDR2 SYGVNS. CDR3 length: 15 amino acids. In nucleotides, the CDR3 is TGTGCCAGCAGTGGTGCCGGGACAGTTATCTACGAGCAGTACTTC. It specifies CASSGAGTVIYEQYF.

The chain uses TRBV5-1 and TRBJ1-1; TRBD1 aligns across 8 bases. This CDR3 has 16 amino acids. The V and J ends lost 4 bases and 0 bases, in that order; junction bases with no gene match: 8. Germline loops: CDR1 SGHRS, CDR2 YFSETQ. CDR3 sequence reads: CASSRIPTGVNTEAFF. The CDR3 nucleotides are TGCGCCAGCAGCCGGATTCCGACAGGGGTGAACACTGAAGCTTTCTTT.

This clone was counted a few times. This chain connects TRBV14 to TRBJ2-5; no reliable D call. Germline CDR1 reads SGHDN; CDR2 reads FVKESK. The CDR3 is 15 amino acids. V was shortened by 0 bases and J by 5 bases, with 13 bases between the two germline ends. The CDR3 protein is CASSQENKGYETQYF. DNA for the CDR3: TGTGCCAGCAGCCAAGAAAACAAGGGTTATGAGACCCAGTACTTC.

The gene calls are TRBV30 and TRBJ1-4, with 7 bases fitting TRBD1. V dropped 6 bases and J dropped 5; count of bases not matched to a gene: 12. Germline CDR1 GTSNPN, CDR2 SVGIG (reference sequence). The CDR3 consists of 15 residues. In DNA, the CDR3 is TGTGCCTGCTACCCTGGGACAGACGTGAATGAAAAACTGTTTTTT. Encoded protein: CACYPGTDVNEKLFF.

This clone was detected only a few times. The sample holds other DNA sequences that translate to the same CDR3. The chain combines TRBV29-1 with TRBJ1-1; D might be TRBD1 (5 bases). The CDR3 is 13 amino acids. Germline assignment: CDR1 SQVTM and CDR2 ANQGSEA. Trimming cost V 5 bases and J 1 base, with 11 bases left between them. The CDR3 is CSVTGTGNTEAFF. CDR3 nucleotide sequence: TGCAGCGTTACCGGGACGGGGAACACTGAAGCTTTCTTT.

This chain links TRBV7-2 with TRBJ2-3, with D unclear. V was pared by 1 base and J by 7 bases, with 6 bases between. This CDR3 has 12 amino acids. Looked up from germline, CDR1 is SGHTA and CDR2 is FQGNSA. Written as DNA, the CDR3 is TGTGCCAGCAGCTTAGAGGCTTATACGCAGTATTTT. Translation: CASSLEAYTQYF. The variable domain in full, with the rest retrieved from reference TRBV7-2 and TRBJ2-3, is GAGVSQSPSNKVTEKGKDVELRCDPISGHTALYWYRQSLGQGLEFLIYFQGNSAPDKSGLPSDRFSAERTGGSVSTLTIQRTQQEDSAVYLCASSLEAYTQYFGPGTRLTVL.

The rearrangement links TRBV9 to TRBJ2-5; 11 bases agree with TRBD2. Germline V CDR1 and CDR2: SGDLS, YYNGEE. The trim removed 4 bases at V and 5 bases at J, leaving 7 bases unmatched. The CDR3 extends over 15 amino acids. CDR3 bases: TGTGCCAGCAGCACCACTAGCGGGGGAGGTGAGACCCAGTACTTC. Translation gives CASSTTSGGGETQYF.